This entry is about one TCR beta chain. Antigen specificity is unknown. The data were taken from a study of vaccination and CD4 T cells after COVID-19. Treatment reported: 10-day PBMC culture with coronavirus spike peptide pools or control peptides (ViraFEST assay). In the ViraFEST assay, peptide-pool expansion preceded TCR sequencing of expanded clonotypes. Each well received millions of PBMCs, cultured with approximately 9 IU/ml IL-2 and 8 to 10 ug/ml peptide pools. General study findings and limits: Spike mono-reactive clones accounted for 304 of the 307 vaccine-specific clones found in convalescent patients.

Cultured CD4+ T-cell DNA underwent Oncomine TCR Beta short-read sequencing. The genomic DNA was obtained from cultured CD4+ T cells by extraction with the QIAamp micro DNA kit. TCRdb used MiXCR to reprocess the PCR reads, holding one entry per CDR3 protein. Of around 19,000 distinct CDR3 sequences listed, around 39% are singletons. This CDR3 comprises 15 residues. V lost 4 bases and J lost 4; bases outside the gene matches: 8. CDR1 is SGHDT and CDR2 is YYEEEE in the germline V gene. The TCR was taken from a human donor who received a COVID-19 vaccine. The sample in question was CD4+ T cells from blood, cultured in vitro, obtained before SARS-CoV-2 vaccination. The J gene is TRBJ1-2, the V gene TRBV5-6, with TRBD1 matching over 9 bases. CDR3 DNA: TGTGCCAGCAGCGATACAGGGGGCCTGGGCTATGGCTACACCTTC. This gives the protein CASSDTGGLGYGYTF.